This T cell receptor (beta chain) comes out of a study of cytomegalovirus exposure and HLA in healthy donors. The primer mix had 60 Vbeta and 13 Jbeta primers. The data were produced by immunoSEQ multiplex PCR, yet TCRdb's version contains in-frame clones alone and is incomplete. The sample lists under 200,000 clones, around 80% occurring once. Per the germline V gene, CDR1 is MDHEN and CDR2 is SYDVKM. This CDR3 region has 15 residues. Trimming removed 2 bases from V and 2 bases from J; junction bases left unmatched: 3. This TCR derives from a woman aged 45-59 years in good health and CMV-seronegative. The rearrangement links TRBV28 to TRBJ1-2, with TRBD1 matching 9 bases. The sample comprised PBMCs. The CDR3 spells CASSLTGGANYGYTF. Written as DNA, the CDR3 is TGTGCCAGCAGTTTAACAGGGGGCGCGAACTATGGCTACACCTTC.